Presented here are 10 T cell receptor beta chains from one specimen sequenced in a study of T cells after yellow fever vaccination. TCRdb recomputed calls from the 5' RACE reads with MiXCR, one row per CDR3 protein. The top ten hold 17% of the sample, which has a few hundred thousand distinct CDR3 sequences, around a sixth seen once. Sequencing was performed on PBMCs, taken 5 days after the first yellow fever vaccination. The receptor source for this set is a man in his late teens or twenties who received the YFV17D yellow fever vaccine.

The chain links TRBV5-4 to TRBJ2-5; 9 bases map to TRBD2. CDR3 size: 18 residues. V was pared by 0 bases and J by 0 bases, with 9 bases of the junction left unmatched. Germline loops: CDR1 SGHNT, CDR2 YYREEE (reference sequence). The CDR3 loop is CASSLGPSSGVYQETQYF. The CDR3 DNA reads as TGTGCCAGCAGCTTGGGGCCTTCTAGCGGGGTATACCAAGAGACCCAGTACTTC.

The table lists this clonotype with a few counts. This rearrangement joins TRBV27 to TRBJ1-5; tentatively, D is TRBD1 (5 bases). Germline assignment: CDR1 MNHEY and CDR2 SMNVEV (reference sequence). The germline V and J ends were trimmed by 6 bases and 6 bases, with 18 bases remaining between them. The CDR3 runs 15 residues. Here the CDR3 DNA reads TGTGCCAGCAGCCTTAGCGCCCAGGGAGGTCAGCCCCAGCATTTT. It codes for CASSLSAQGGQPQHF.

The chain couples TRBV5-1 to TRBJ1-1; perhaps TRBD1 as D (6 bases). Trimming removed 6 bases from V and 5 bases from J, with 17 bases in between. The CDR3 runs to 14 residues. Germline CDR1 and CDR2: SGHRS and YFSETQ. CDR3 residues: CASNTRGGRTEAFF. CDR3 DNA sequence: TGCGCCAGCAACACACGTGGGGGGCGGACTGAAGCTTTCTTT.

This clonotype was seen only a few times. The chain is built from TRBV27 and TRBJ1-2, with a weak D call TRBD1 (5 bases). The CDR3 totals 13 residues. CDR1 is MNHEY and CDR2 is SMNVEV in the germline V gene (reference sequence). V lost 6 bases to trimming and J lost 6 bases, with 14 bases between them. The CDR3, as DNA: TGTGCCAGCAGCGTGTTGGGGGATCATGGCTACACCTTC. This encodes CASSVLGDHGYTF.

This clonotype was seen more than once but under ten times. This chain uses TRBV12-3 or TRBV12-4 with TRBJ2-7; D remains unclear. V gave up 6 bases and J gave up 6 bases, with 18 bases separating them. The CDR3 extends over 14 amino acids. The DNA of the CDR3 is TGTGCCAGCAGCCCCGCCCGGGTATACCCCGAGCAGTACTTC. It specifies CASSPARVYPEQYF.

The chain is built from TRBV28 and TRBJ1-6; the match to TRBD1 covers 7 bases. This CDR3 is 15 amino acids long. V lost 5 bases to trimming and J lost 10 bases; unmatched junction nucleotides: 11. Germline CDR1 and CDR2: MDHEN and SYDVKM. CDR3 sequence: CASSIGQAPDSPLHF. In nucleotides, the CDR3 is TGTGCCAGCAGTATAGGACAGGCCCCGGACTCACCCCTCCACTTT.

CDR3 residues: CASGSGLHGYTF. CDR3 bases: TGTGCCAGCGGCTCCGGGCTCCATGGCTACACCTTC. V gene TRBV5-6 combines with J gene TRBJ1-2; D uncertain. The germline V gene has CDR1 SGHDT and CDR2 YYEEEE. Between the trimmed V and J ends, which lost 7 bases and 6 bases, there was a span of 13 bases. The length of the CDR3 is 12 residues. Together with reference TRBV5-6 and TRBJ1-2, the CDR3 gives the full variable domain: DAGVTQSPTHLIKTRGQQVTLRCSPKSGHDTVSWYQQALGQGPQFIFQYYEEEERQRGNFPDRFSGHQFPNYSSELNVNALLLGDSALYLCASGSGLHGYTFGSGTRLTVV.

V gene TRBV4-1 combines with J gene TRBJ1-1; no clear D. Per germline, CDR1 MGHRA and CDR2 YSYEKL. Trimming left V 1 base short and J 6 bases short, with 15 bases between. CDR3 length equals 15 residues. The CDR3 coding sequence is TGCGCCAGCAGCCAAGGACCCTCCAAGCCCTCTGAAGCTTTCTTT. As protein: CASSQGPSKPSEAFF.

The chain has TRBV12-3 or TRBV12-4 and TRBJ2-6, with D perhaps TRBD1 (6 bases). This CDR3 is built from 15 residues. V was pared by 8 bases and J by 0 bases, with 11 bases between. The CDR3 DNA is TGTGCCAGCGGACAGACGAGCTCTGGGGCCAACGTCCTGACTTTC. It translates to CASGQTSSGANVLTF.

This clonotype was seen only a few times. The CDR3: CASSPTGSQGEEQYV. The CDR3 bases are TGTGCCAGCAGCCCCACCGGGTCCCAAGGAGAAGAGCAGTACGTC. V gene TRBV7-8 combines with J gene TRBJ2-7, with D hard to call. The V end was cut by 5 bases, the J end by 7 bases, with 21 bases between. Per germline, CDR1 SGHVS and CDR2 FQNEAQ. This CDR3 is 15 amino acids long.